This T cell receptor (beta chain) was identified during a study of tissue T cells after allogeneic stem cell transplantation. Study-wide points: In patients and mice, blood and spleen missed much of tissue repertoire.

The assay was immunoSEQ multiplex PCR, and TCRdb's table has in-frame clones only and misses some. The table lists tens of thousands of clones, about three quarters of them singletons, with approximately 0.55% in the top ten. Concerning this clone itself: Its target is unknown. Gene names follow the mouse nomenclature. The CDR3 end is not reached by the read, which stops 1 residue before it; the germline J gene fills it in.

The J segment lost 4 bases and the V segment lost 5 bases, leaving 3 bases of the junction unmatched. CDR1 SNHLY and CDR2 FYNGKV come from the germline V gene (reference sequence). The length of the CDR3 is 16 residues. The J gene is TRBJ2-2, the V gene TRBV3, with 14 bases that match TRBD2. The sample comprised sorted cells pooled from one or two spleens. This TCR was recovered from a pool of C57BL/6 mice in good health. The CDR3 DNA, read in part, is TGTGCCAGCAGCCCCGGGACTGGGGGGGCCACCGGGCAGCTCTAC. It translates to CASSPGTGGATGQLY. The whole CDR3 sequence reads CASSPGTGGATGQLYF.